This T cell receptor (beta chain) was sequenced during a study of spatial heterogeneity in lung cancer. General observations from the study: As ubiquitous and regional nonsynonymous mutations varied, counts of ubiquitous and regional expanded TCRs tracked them, respectively. Counts of expanded alpha and beta TCRs within tumors tracked the tumor nonsynonymous mutation count.

The time point here: sample taken at primary tumor resection. The cohort: around 79 early-stage, untreated non-small cell lung cancer patients. This clonotype was counted at least ten times. Its cognate antigen is unknown. In germline, CDR1 is SGHVS, CDR2 FNYEAQ. This CDR3 has 18 residues. V lost 2 bases and J lost 0; bases outside the gene matches: 9. Individual TCR cDNA molecules each bore their own unique molecular identifier. One entry per CDR3 protein results from TCRdb running MiXCR on the 5' RACE reads. The sample has over 25,000 distinct CDR3 sequences, just over 7% seen once; the top ten hold about 24%.

The genes are TRBV7-6 and TRBJ1-5, with 8 positions matching TRBD1. Specimen: lung tumor tissue, collected at surgery. The clonotype comes from a male donor with early-stage non-small cell lung cancer. This CDR3 is CASSLNAGGGGSNQPQHF. CDR3 DNA sequence: TGTGCCAGCAGCTTAAATGCAGGGGGCGGAGGTAGCAATCAGCCCCAGCATTTT.